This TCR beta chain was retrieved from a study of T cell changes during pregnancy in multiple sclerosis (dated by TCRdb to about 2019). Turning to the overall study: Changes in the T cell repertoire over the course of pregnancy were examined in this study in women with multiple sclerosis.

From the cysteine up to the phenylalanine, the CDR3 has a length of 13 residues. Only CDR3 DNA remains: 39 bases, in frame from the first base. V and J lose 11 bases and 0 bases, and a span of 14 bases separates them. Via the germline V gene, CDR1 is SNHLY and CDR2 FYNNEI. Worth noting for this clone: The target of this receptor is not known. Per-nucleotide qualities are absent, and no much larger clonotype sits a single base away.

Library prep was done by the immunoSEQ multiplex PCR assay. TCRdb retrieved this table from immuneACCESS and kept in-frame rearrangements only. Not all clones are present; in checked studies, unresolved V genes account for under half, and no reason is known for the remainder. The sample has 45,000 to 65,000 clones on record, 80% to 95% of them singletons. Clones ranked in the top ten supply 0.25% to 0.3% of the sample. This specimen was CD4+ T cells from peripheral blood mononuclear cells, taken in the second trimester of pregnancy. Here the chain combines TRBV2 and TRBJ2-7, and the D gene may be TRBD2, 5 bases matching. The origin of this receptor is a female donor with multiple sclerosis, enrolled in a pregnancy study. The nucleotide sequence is TGTGCCTCTAGCACAGAAGTCTCCTACGAGCAGTACTTC. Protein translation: CASSTEVSYEQYF.